This TCR beta chain was sequenced during a study of vaccination and CD4 T cells after COVID-19. Study overall: Four females and six males made up the convalescents, with two Hispanic.

The assay that was used to sequence DNA from cultured CD4+ T cells was the Oncomine TCR Beta short-read assay. Investigators isolated genomic DNA from cultured CD4+ T cells. TCRdb analysed the PCR reads with MiXCR anew, one entry per CDR3 protein. The data contain about 15,000 distinct CDR3 sequences, 65% to 85% of them singletons. Turning to this clonotype: What it recognizes is unknown.

Treatment given: roughly ten-day PBMC culture with coronavirus spike peptide pools or control peptides (ViraFEST assay). On day 3 and again on day 7, fresh IL-2 medium was used to replace half the medium. There are 13 residues in the CDR3. Germline CDR1 SGDLS, CDR2 YYNGEE. The V end lost 4 bases, the J end lost 2 bases, and 10 bases lay between the germline ends. The material was CD4+ T cells from blood, cultured in vitro, obtained after SARS-CoV-2 vaccination. The source of this sequence is a human donor who received a COVID-19 vaccine. The chain joins TRBV9 to TRBJ2-7; D is unresolved. CDR3 in amino acids: CASSLGLTYEQYF. For the CDR3, the DNA is TGTGCCAGCAGCCTGGGATTGACCTACGAGCAGTACTTC.